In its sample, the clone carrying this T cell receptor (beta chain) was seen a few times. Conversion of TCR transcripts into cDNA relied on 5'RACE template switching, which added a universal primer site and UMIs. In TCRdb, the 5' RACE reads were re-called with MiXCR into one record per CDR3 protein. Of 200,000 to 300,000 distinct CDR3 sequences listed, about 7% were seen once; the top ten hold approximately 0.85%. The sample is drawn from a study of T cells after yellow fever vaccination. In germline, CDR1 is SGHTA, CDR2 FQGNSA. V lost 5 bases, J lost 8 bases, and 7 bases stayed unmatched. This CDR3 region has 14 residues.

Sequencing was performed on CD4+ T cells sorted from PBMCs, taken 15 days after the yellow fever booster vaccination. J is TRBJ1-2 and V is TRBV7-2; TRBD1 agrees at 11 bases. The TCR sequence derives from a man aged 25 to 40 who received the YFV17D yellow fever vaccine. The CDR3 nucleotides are TGTGCCAGCAGCGTGGGGACAGGGGGAGGCGGCTACACCTTC. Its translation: CASSVGTGGGGYTF.